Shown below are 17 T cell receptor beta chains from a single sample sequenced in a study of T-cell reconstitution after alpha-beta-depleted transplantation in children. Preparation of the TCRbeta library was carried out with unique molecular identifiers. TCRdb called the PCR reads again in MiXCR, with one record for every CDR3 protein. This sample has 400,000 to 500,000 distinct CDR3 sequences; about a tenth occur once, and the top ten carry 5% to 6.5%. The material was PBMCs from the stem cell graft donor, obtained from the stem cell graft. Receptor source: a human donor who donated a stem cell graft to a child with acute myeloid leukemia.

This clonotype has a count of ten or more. CDR3 amino acids: CASSPPGGHSGNTIYF. In DNA, the CDR3 is TGTGCCAGCAGCCCCCCTGGCGGCCACTCTGGAAACACCATATATTTT. This chain links TRBV3-1 with TRBJ1-3, with unresolved D. The V and J ends lost 4 bases and 0 bases respectively, with 13 bases between them. This CDR3 comprises 16 residues. Germline values: CDR1 LGHDT, CDR2 YNNKEL (reference sequence).

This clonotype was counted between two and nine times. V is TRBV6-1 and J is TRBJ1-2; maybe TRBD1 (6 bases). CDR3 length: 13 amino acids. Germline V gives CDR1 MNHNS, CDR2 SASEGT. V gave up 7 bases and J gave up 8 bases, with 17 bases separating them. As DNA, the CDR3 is TGTGCCAGCATCCCTTCCACGGGGGGCGGCTACACCTTC. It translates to CASIPSTGGGYTF.

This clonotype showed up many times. CDR3 residues: CASSLDTGTHQPQHF. The CDR3 bases are TGTGCCAGCAGCTTAGACACAGGTACTCATCAGCCCCAGCATTTT. The V gene is TRBV7-2, the J gene TRBJ1-5; D possibly corresponds to TRBD1 (5 bases). In germline, CDR1 is SGHTA, CDR2 FQGNSA. The V end was cut by 1 base, the J end by 5 bases, with 12 bases between. This CDR3 is built from 15 residues.

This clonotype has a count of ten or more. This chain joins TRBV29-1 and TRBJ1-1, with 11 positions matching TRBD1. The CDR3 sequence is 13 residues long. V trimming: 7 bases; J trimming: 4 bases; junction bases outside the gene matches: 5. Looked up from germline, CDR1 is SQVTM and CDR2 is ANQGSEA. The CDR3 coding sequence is TGCAGCGCGGGGGACAGGGGGTTCACTGAAGCTTTCTTT. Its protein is CSAGDRGFTEAFF.

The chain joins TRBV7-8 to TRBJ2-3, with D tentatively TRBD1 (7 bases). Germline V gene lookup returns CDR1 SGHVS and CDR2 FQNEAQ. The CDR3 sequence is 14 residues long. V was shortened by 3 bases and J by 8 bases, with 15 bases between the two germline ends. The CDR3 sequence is CASSFANQGGTQYF. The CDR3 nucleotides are TGTGCCAGCAGCTTCGCCAACCAGGGGGGTACGCAGTATTTT.

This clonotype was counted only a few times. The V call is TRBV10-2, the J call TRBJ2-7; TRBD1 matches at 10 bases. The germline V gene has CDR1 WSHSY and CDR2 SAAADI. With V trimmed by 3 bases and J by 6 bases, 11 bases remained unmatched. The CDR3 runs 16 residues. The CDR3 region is CASSETWDRGPIEQYV. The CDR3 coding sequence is TGCGCCAGCAGTGAAACCTGGGACAGGGGACCCATCGAGCAGTACGTC.

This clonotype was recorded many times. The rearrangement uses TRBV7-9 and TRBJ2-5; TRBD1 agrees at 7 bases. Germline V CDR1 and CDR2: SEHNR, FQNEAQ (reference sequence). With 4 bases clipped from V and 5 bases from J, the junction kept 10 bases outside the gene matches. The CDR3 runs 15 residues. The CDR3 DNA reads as TGTGCCAGCAGCTCACAGGGGTTTGTCAGGGAGACCCAGTACTTC. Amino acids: CASSSQGFVRETQYF.

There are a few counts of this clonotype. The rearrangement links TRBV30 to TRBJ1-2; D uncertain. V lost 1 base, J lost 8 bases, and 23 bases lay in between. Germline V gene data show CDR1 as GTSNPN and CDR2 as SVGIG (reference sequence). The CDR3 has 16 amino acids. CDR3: CAWSAGNWAASQGYTF. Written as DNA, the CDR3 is TGTGCCTGGAGTGCCGGGAACTGGGCCGCCTCACAGGGCTACACCTTC.

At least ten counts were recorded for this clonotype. The CDR3 reads CASSQDTQLTEAFF. CDR3 sequence (DNA): TGCGCCAGCAGCCAAGATACGCAGCTCACTGAAGCTTTCTTT. The genes are TRBV4-1 and TRBJ1-1; unclear D gene. The CDR3 is 14 amino acids. V lost 0 bases, J lost 4 bases, and 9 bases lay in between. Per the germline V gene, CDR1 is MGHRA and CDR2 is YSYEKL.

DNA for the CDR3: TGTGCCAGCAGCCAAGGTCGGGGCGGTTACAATGAGCAGTTCTTC. Its protein is CASSQGRGGYNEQFF. The genes are TRBV7-8 and TRBJ2-1, with D perhaps given as TRBD1 or TRBD2 (5 bases each). The V end was cut by 5 bases, the J end by 4 bases, with 15 bases between. The germline V gene has CDR1 SGHVS and CDR2 FQNEAQ. The CDR3 is 15 amino acids.

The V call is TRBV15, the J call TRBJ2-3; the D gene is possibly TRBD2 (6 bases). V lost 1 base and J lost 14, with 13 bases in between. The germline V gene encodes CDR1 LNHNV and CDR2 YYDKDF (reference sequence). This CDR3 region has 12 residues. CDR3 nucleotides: TGTGCCACCAGCAGAGTACGGGAGTCCCCGTATTTT. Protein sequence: CATSRVRESPYF. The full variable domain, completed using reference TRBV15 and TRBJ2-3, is DAMVIQNPRYQVTQFGKPVTLSCSQTLNHNVMYWYQQKSSQAPKLLFHYYDKDFNNEADTPDNFQSRRPNTSFCFLDIRSPGLGDTAMYLCATSRVRESPYFGPGTRLTVL.

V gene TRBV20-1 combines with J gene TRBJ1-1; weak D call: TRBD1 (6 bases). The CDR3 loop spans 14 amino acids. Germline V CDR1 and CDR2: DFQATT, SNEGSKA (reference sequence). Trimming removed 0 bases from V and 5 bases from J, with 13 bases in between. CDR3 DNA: TGCAGTGCTAGAGATCTTAATCAGGGGACTGAAGCTTTCTTT. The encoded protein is CSARDLNQGTEAFF.

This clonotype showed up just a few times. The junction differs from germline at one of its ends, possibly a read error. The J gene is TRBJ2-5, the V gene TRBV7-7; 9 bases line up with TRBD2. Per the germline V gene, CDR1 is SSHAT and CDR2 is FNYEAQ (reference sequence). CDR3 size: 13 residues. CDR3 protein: CASSNLAGQTQYF. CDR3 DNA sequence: TGTGCTAGCAGCAATCTAGCGGGACAGACCCAGTACTTC.

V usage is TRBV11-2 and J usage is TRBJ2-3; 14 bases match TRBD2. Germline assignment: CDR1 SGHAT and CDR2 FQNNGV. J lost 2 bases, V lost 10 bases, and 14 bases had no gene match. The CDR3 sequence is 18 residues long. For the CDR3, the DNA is TGTGCCATCACCGGGACTAGCGGGGGCCAAGACTTCACAGATACGCAGTATTTT. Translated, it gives CAITGTSGGQDFTDTQYF.

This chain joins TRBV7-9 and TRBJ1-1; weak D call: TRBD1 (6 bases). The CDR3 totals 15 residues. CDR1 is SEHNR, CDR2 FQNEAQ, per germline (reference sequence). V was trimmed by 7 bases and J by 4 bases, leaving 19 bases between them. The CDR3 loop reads CASTFGRGGSTEAFF. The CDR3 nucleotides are TGTGCCAGCACCTTCGGCAGGGGCGGTAGCACTGAAGCTTTCTTT.

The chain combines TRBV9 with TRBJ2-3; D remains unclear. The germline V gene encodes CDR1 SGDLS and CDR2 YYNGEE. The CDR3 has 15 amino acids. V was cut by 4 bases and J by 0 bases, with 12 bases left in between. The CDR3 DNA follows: TGTGCCAGCAGCCCAGTCGGGTCTAGCACAGATACGCAGTATTTT. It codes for CASSPVGSSTDTQYF.

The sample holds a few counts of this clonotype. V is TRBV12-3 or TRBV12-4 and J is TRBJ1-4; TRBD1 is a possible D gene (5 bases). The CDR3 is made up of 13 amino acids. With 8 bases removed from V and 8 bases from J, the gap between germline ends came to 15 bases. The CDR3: CASCGPGCEKLFF. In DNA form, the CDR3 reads TGTGCCAGCTGTGGGCCAGGGTGCGAAAAACTGTTTTTT.